Listed below are T cell receptor beta chains from one sample, sequenced in a study of cytomegalovirus exposure and HLA in healthy donors. The method was immunoSEQ multiplex PCR; TCRdb's version includes in-frame clones alone and lacks a portion of them. The data contain over 120,000 clones, 75% to 85% of them singletons. Sequencing input: PBMCs. The receptors stem from a man aged 50 or older in good health and CMV-seronegative. The CDR3 runs from the conserved cysteine through the conserved F or W. The order of the fields is clone size, V gene, J gene, D gene, CDR3 DNA, CDR3 protein. The D gene is left open where the match is weak. The size field is filled for only some rows; it gives once, few, many or a size class.

clone size: once; V gene: TRBV30; J gene: TRBJ2-2; D gene: -; CDR3 DNA: TGTGCCTGGAGGGCGGGTTTTGGCGGGGAGCTGTTTTTT; CDR3 protein: CAWRAGFGGELFF
clone size: -; V gene: TRBV28; J gene: TRBJ2-1; D gene: TRBD2; CDR3 DNA: TGTGCCAGCAGTTTATCACCCGGACTAGGCAATGAGCAGTTCTTC; CDR3 protein: CASSLSPGLGNEQFF
clone size: -; V gene: TRBV5-8; J gene: TRBJ1-2; D gene: -; CDR3 DNA: TGTGCCAGCAGCTTGGGGGACATCGGCTACACCTTC; CDR3 protein: CASSLGDIGYTF
clone size: once; V gene: TRBV4-1; J gene: TRBJ2-5; D gene: TRBD2; CDR3 DNA: TGCGCCAGCAGCCCAGCGGGAGGGGAGACCCAGTACTTC; CDR3 protein: CASSPAGGETQYF
clone size: -; V gene: TRBV14; J gene: TRBJ2-7; D gene: -; CDR3 DNA: TGTGCCAGCAGCCCTAAAAGGTATGCTAGGTACGAGCAGTACTTC; CDR3 protein: CASSPKRYARYEQYF
clone size: -; V gene: TRBV11-1; J gene: TRBJ2-2; D gene: -; CDR3 DNA: TGTGCCAGCAGCTTTTCTGTTAACACCGGGGAGCTGTTTTTT; CDR3 protein: CASSFSVNTGELFF
clone size: -; V gene: TRBV19; J gene: TRBJ2-1; D gene: -; CDR3 DNA: TGTGCCAGTAGTATATCCGGGAGCCCCCACAATGAGCAGTTCTTC; CDR3 protein: CASSISGSPHNEQFF
clone size: -; V gene: TRBV27; J gene: TRBJ1-2; D gene: TRBD1; CDR3 DNA: TGTGCCAGCAGAAACGGACAGGGGGCATGGGGCTACACCTTC; CDR3 protein: CASRNGQGAWGYTF
clone size: -; V gene: TRBV19; J gene: TRBJ2-2; D gene: TRBD1; CDR3 DNA: TGTGCCAGTAGTACCATTAGACAGGGGCAGGGTACCGGGGAGCTGTTTTTT; CDR3 protein: CASSTIRQGQGTGELFF
clone size: -; V gene: TRBV9; J gene: TRBJ1-1; D gene: -; CDR3 DNA: TGTGCCAGCAGCGCCGACCGAGCGGACACTGAAGCTTTCTTT; CDR3 protein: CASSADRADTEAFF
clone size: -; V gene: TRBV5-1; J gene: TRBJ2-5; D gene: -; CDR3 DNA: TGCGCCAGCAGCGTTGGCGGGTCAGAGACCCAGTACTTC; CDR3 protein: CASSVGGSETQYF
clone size: -; V gene: TRBV13; J gene: TRBJ2-1; D gene: TRBD2; CDR3 DNA: TGTGCCAGCAGAGCCTATAGCGGGAGTTACAATGAGCAGTTCTTC; CDR3 protein: CASRAYSGSYNEQFF
clone size: -; V gene: TRBV19; J gene: TRBJ2-3; D gene: TRBD2; CDR3 DNA: TGTGCCAGTAGTATAAGCGGGGGTTTCACAGATACGCAGTATTTT; CDR3 protein: CASSISGGFTDTQYF
clone size: -; V gene: TRBV6-6; J gene: TRBJ1-3; D gene: -; CDR3 DNA: TGTGCCAGCAGTAGCTCGAGACAGGCTGGAAACACCATATATTTT; CDR3 protein: CASSSSRQAGNTIYF
clone size: -; V gene: TRBV6-1; J gene: TRBJ1-5; D gene: -; CDR3 DNA: TGTGCCAGCAGTTTTAACAGTTTTAGCAATCAGCCCCAGCATTTT; CDR3 protein: CASSFNSFSNQPQHF
clone size: -; V gene: TRBV11-3; J gene: TRBJ1-1; D gene: TRBD1; CDR3 DNA: TGTGCCAGCAGCCTACAGGGGGCGTCGGAAGCTTTCTTT; CDR3 protein: CASSLQGASEAFF
clone size: -; V gene: TRBV5-4; J gene: TRBJ2-2; D gene: TRBD1; CDR3 DNA: TGTGCCAGCAGCCCCCTCGACAGGGTTCATGACGGGGAGCTGTTTTTT; CDR3 protein: CASSPLDRVHDGELFF
clone size: few; V gene: TRBV19; J gene: TRBJ2-7; D gene: TRBD2; CDR3 DNA: TGTGCCAGTAGTGGTCGGACTAGCGGCTCCTACGAGCAGTACTTC; CDR3 protein: CASSGRTSGSYEQYF
clone size: -; V gene: TRBV28; J gene: TRBJ1-2; D gene: TRBD1; CDR3 DNA: TGTGCCAGCAGTTTAGGTCGGGACAGGAGGGATGGCTACACCTTC; CDR3 protein: CASSLGRDRRDGYTF
clone size: -; V gene: TRBV7-9; J gene: TRBJ2-3; D gene: -; CDR3 DNA: TGTGCCAGCAGGCGGGACTTAGTCACAGATACGCAGTATTTT; CDR3 protein: CASRRDLVTDTQYF
clone size: -; V gene: TRBV29-1; J gene: TRBJ1-5; D gene: -; CDR3 DNA: TGCAGCAGTTCATACCCACTGTGTAGCAATCAGCCCCAGCATTTT; CDR3 protein: CSSSYPLCSNQPQHF
clone size: -; V gene: TRBV5-1; J gene: TRBJ1-1; D gene: -; CDR3 DNA: TGCGCCAGCAGCTTGGCGGCGGGGCTGGGTACTGAAGCTTTCTTT; CDR3 protein: CASSLAAGLGTEAFF
clone size: few; V gene: TRBV7-6; J gene: TRBJ1-1; D gene: TRBD1; CDR3 DNA: TGTGCCAGCAGCACATGGGACAGGGTAGGCACGGAAGCTTTCTTT; CDR3 protein: CASSTWDRVGTEAFF